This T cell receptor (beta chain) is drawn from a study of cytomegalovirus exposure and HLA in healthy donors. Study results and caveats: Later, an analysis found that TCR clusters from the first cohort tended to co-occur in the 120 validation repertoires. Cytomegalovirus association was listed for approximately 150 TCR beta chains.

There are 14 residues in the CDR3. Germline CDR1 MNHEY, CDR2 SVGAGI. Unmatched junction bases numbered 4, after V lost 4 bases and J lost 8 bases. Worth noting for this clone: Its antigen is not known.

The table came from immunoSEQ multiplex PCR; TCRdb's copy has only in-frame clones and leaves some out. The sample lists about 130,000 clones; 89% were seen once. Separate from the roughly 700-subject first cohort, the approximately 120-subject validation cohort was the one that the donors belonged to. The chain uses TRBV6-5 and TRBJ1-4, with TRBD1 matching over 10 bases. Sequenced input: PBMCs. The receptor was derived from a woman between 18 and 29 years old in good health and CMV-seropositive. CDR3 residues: CASSWGQGREKLFF. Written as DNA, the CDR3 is TGTGCCAGCAGTTGGGGACAGGGGCGCGAAAAACTGTTTTTT.